The sequence of this TCR beta chain was determined in a study of blood T cell repertoires in COVID-19. Study in general: From the United States, Italy and Spain came samples of acute and convalescent COVID-19. T cells, B-cell-depleted T cells, or PBMCs provided the cDNA or gDNA that served as material.

Germline lookup yields CDR1 MNHEY and CDR2 SVGAGI. Trimming at V came to 10 bases and at J to 7 bases, leaving 6 bases not matched to a gene. The CDR3 is 13 residues long. In the original workflow: Cell counts per sample came from amplifying reference gene primers. The table came from immunoSEQ multiplex PCR; TCRdb's copy has only in-frame clones and leaves some out. V, J and clone size are those of that table, while D and trimming were read from the DNA. The sample yields tens of thousands of clones, approximately 80% seen once. The material sequenced was peripheral blood. This sequence was found in a man older than 75 with acute or convalescent COVID-19. The chain combines TRBV6-5 with TRBJ1-5; 11 bases are shared with TRBD1. This CDR3 is CATGQGVYQPQHF. The CDR3 nucleotides are TGTGCCACGGGACAGGGGGTCTACCAGCCCCAGCATTTT.